The rows below give T cell receptor beta chains drawn from one sample of a study of early T cells in non-severe SARS-CoV-2 infection. TCRdb recomputed calls from the 5' RACE reads with MiXCR, one row per CDR3 protein. The table has tens of thousands of distinct CDR3 sequences, about 9.4% seen once. The sequencing input was whole blood. The receptors come from an adult who was a healthcare worker with PCR-confirmed SARS-CoV-2 infection or an uninfected control (not recorded which). CDR3s include the opening cysteine and the closing phenylalanine or tryptophan. The order of the fields is J gene, clone size, CDR3 length, D gene, V gene, CDR3 protein, CDR3 DNA. A D gene is named only where the DNA matches it firmly. Some rows have no size entry. The others give once, few or many, or a class for an expanded clone.

TRBJ2-6	many	19	TRBD2	TRBV7-8	CASSEWASGTSSGANVLTF	TGTGCCAGCAGCGAGTGGGCTAGCGGGACCAGCTCTGGGGCCAACGTCCTGACTTTC
TRBJ1-5	.	15	.	TRBV6-1	CASSASTGNNQPQHF	TGTGCCAGCAGCGCCTCGACAGGAAACAATCAGCCCCAGCATTTT
TRBJ2-7	.	13	.	TRBV20-1	CSARDQGDYEQYF	TGCAGTGCTAGGGACCAAGGGGACTACGAGCAGTACTTC
TRBJ2-1	many	15	.	TRBV7-2	CASSLDWNRVNEQFF	TGTGCCAGCAGCTTAGATTGGAATCGGGTGAATGAGCAGTTCTTC
TRBJ1-1	.	13	.	TRBV6-6	CASSYHTNTEAFF	TGTGCCAGCAGTTACCACACGAACACTGAAGCTTTCTTT
TRBJ2-2	many	19	.	TRBV24-1	CATSDFGGGESPYTGELFF	TGTGCCACCAGTGATTTTGGAGGGGGCGAATCCCCATACACCGGGGAGCTGTTTTTT
TRBJ1-1	.	13	.	TRBV28	CASSWGPNTEAFF	TGTGCCAGCTCCTGGGGGCCCAACACTGAAGCTTTCTTT
TRBJ2-5	many	14	.	TRBV7-2	CASSPKRYQETQYF	TGTGCCAGCAGCCCGAAACGGTACCAAGAGACCCAGTACTTC
TRBJ2-1	.	16	TRBD2	TRBV7-9	CASSTLPGLAGGEQFF	TGTGCCAGCAGCACCCTCCCGGGACTAGCGGGGGGAGAGCAGTTCTTC
TRBJ2-1	many	14	.	TRBV7-3	CASSLTGGYNEQFF	TGTGCCAGCAGCTTAACGGGGGGATACAATGAGCAGTTCTTC
TRBJ2-7	many	14	.	TRBV2	CASSERWTVLEQYF	TGTGCCAGCAGTGAAAGGTGGACGGTTTTAGAGCAGTACTTC
TRBJ2-7	many	14	.	TRBV10-1	CASSEYVDFGEQYF	TGCGCCAGCAGTGAGTATGTCGACTTCGGAGAGCAGTACTTC
TRBJ1-2	few	12	TRBD1	TRBV29-1	CSDWTGGDGYTF	TGCAGCGACTGGACAGGCGGTGATGGCTACACCTTC
TRBJ2-1	many	18	.	TRBV14	CASSLNSGTRGPYNEQFF	TGTGCCAGCAGCCTAAACTCCGGGACCCGGGGACCCTACAATGAGCAGTTCTTC
TRBJ2-3	few	14	.	TRBV20-1	CSALRDSNTDTQYF	TGCAGTGCTCTCCGCGACAGCAACACAGATACGCAGTATTTT
TRBJ2-1	.	16	.	TRBV20-1	CSAKKASTGDYNEQFF	TGCAGTGCTAAAAAGGCGTCGACGGGGGATTACAATGAGCAGTTCTTC
TRBJ1-1	few	15	.	TRBV2	CASPGPPGMNTEAFF	TGTGCCAGCCCGGGACCCCCAGGGATGAACACTGAAGCTTTCTTT
TRBJ1-6	.	13	.	TRBV7-9	CASSLTNNSPLHF	TGTGCCAGCAGCTTAACAAACAACTCACCCCTCCACTTT
TRBJ1-1	.	12	.	TRBV29-1	CSVEGSRDEAFF	TGCAGCGTTGAAGGTTCCAGGGACGAAGCTTTCTTT
TRBJ1-2	many	11	.	TRBV29-1	CSVEGKDGYTF	TGCAGCGTTGAGGGGAAGGATGGCTACACCTTC
TRBJ2-1	few	14	.	TRBV12-3/TRBV12-4	CASNTAGSYNEQFF	TGTGCCAGCAACACCGCCGGTAGCTACAATGAGCAGTTCTTC
TRBJ2-7	many	15	.	TRBV7-8	CASSGWRSSSYEQYF	TGTGCCAGCAGCGGATGGAGGTCCAGCTCCTACGAGCAGTACTTC
TRBJ2-7	many	11	.	TRBV28	CASSLGLEAYF	TGTGCCAGCAGCCTGGGTTTGGAGGCGTACTTC
TRBJ1-1	.	12	.	TRBV20-1	CSARVPNTEAFF	TGCAGTGCTAGAGTCCCGAACACTGAAGCTTTCTTT
TRBJ1-5	many	20	TRBD1	TRBV14	CASSQDRRARTGDSNQPQHF	TGTGCCAGCAGCCAAGATCGGAGAGCCCGGACAGGTGATAGCAATCAGCCCCAGCATTTT
TRBJ2-3	.	14	TRBD1	TRBV20-1	CSARSTGGLDTQYF	TGCAGTGCTAGATCCACAGGGGGCCTAGATACGCAGTATTTT
TRBJ2-1	few	14	.	TRBV20-1	CSALQGEVYNEQFF	TGCAGTGCTTTACAGGGAGAGGTTTACAATGAGCAGTTCTTC
TRBJ2-1	few	16	TRBD2	TRBV7-9	CASSTGTSGSYNEQFF	TGTGCCAGCAGCACAGGGACTAGCGGGAGCTACAATGAGCAGTTCTTC
TRBJ1-1	many	13	.	TRBV28	CASSLWRGNEAFF	TGTGCCAGCAGTTTATGGCGGGGAAATGAAGCTTTCTTT
TRBJ2-2	many	16	TRBD1	TRBV24-1	CATSDPGQGGSGELFF	TGTGCCACCAGTGATCCGGGACAGGGAGGCTCCGGGGAGCTGTTTTTT
TRBJ2-1	.	14	.	TRBV19	CASSIGGYGNEQFF	TGTGCCAGTAGTATAGGAGGCTATGGGAATGAGCAGTTCTTC
TRBJ2-3	few	15	TRBD2	TRBV19	CASSIEREFADTQYF	TGTGCCAGTAGTATAGAGCGGGAGTTTGCAGATACGCAGTATTTT
TRBJ2-3	many	16	.	TRBV21-1	CASTRRDRTSTDTQYF	TGTGCCAGCACCAGAAGGGACAGAACTAGCACAGATACGCAGTATTTT
TRBJ1-2	few	12	TRBD1	TRBV2	CASRQTGDGYTF	TGTGCCAGCAGACAAACAGGGGACGGCTACACCTTC
TRBJ2-2	many	15	TRBD1	TRBV5-1	CASSPRQGNTGELFF	TGCGCCAGCAGCCCACGACAGGGCAACACCGGGGAGCTGTTTTTT
TRBJ2-7	many	14	TRBD2	TRBV9	CASSKGDYSYEQYF	TGTGCCAGCAGCAAAGGGGACTACTCCTACGAGCAGTACTTC
TRBJ2-1	few	15	TRBD2	TRBV7-9	CASSPLAGGPHEQFF	TGTGCCAGCAGCCCCCTAGCGGGAGGGCCCCATGAGCAGTTCTTC
TRBJ2-1	many	12	.	TRBV6-2/TRBV6-3	CASSYFPNEQFF	TGTGCCAGCAGTTACTTCCCCAATGAGCAGTTCTTC
TRBJ1-5	many	15	.	TRBV20-1	CSAKTALLGNQPQHF	TGCAGTGCTAAGACAGCCCTTCTGGGCAATCAGCCCCAGCATTTT
TRBJ2-1	few	13	.	TRBV28	CASSLVDRVEQFF	TGTGCCAGCAGTTTAGTCGACCGGGTTGAGCAGTTCTTC
TRBJ2-1	many	13	.	TRBV7-6	CASSVSHYNEQFF	TGTGCCAGCAGCGTATCCCACTACAATGAGCAGTTCTTC
TRBJ2-2	.	16	TRBD1	TRBV6-6	CASSLRQGRSTGELFF	TGTGCCAGCAGTCTTAGACAGGGAAGGAGCACCGGGGAGCTGTTTTTT
TRBJ2-1	.	15	TRBD2	TRBV7-8	CASSPRLAGEDEQFF	TGTGCCAGCAGCCCTCGACTAGCGGGAGAGGATGAGCAGTTCTTC
TRBJ1-1	few	14	.	TRBV10-3	CAISMDRSNTEAFF	TGTGCCATCAGTATGGACCGGTCGAACACTGAAGCTTTCTTT
TRBJ2-3	many	13	.	TRBV29-1	CSVEGQGTDTQYF	TGCAGCGTTGAGGGCCAAGGCACAGATACGCAGTATTTT
TRBJ2-7	few	12	.	TRBV6-2/TRBV6-3	CASSRMRYEQYF	TGTGCCAGCAGCCGGATGCGATACGAGCAGTACTTC
TRBJ1-5	many	14	.	TRBV4-1	CASSLSVSNQPQHF	TGCGCCAGCAGCCTGAGCGTCAGCAATCAGCCCCAGCATTTT